Following are 8 T cell receptor beta chains from one sample sequenced in a study of beta chain features in type 1 diabetes. cDNA synthesis used the whole RNA isolate, giving expressed TCRB sequences. Measured with immunoSEQ multiplex PCR; TCRdb has only the in-frame clones, and not every one. This table holds 350,000 to 450,000 clones, around 15% found once. The sample was naive CD4+ T cells from blood. These receptors were collected from a woman between 18 and 29 years old in good health.

This clone was found a few times. The chain is built from TRBV13 and TRBJ1-2; a weak D match, TRBD1 (6 bases). This CDR3 contains 13 residues. Germline V gene sequence: CDR1 PRHDT, CDR2 FYEKMQ (reference sequence). V dropped 3 bases and J dropped 2 bases, with 7 bases sitting between them. The CDR3 sequence: CASSFTGNYGYTF. CDR3 nucleotide sequence: TGTGCCAGCAGCTTCACAGGGAACTATGGCTACACCTTC.

The chain joins TRBV5-1 to TRBJ2-1; TRBD2 aligns across 7 bases. With V trimmed by 0 bases and J by 5 bases, 5 bases remained unmatched. The CDR3 has 15 amino acids. Germline-derived CDR1 and CDR2 are SGHRS and YFSETQ. Here the CDR3 reads CASSLGVAGHNEQFF. CDR3 bases: TGCGCCAGCAGCTTGGGGGTAGCGGGCCACAATGAGCAGTTCTTC.

The chain employs TRBV9 and TRBJ2-3; D gene ambiguous. V was cut by 1 base and J by 7 bases, with 16 bases left in between. The CDR3 totals 15 residues. Germline V lookup: CDR1 SGDLS, CDR2 YYNGEE. The chain's CDR3 is CASSVSSVGGNTQYF. As DNA, the CDR3 is TGTGCCAGCAGCGTAAGTTCGGTTGGCGGAAATACGCAGTATTTT.

The sample holds a few counts of this clone. The chain carries TRBV4-2 and TRBJ2-7; TRBD1 might be the D (6 bases). The germline V and J ends were trimmed by 0 bases and 3 bases, with 12 bases remaining between them. The V gene's germline CDR1 is LGHNA and CDR2 YNFKEQ. The CDR3 has 15 amino acids. The CDR3 DNA is TGTGCCAGCAGCCAAGATCACGGACAGTTCTACGAGCAGTACTTC. It translates to CASSQDHGQFYEQYF.

The rearrangement uses TRBV7-2 and TRBJ1-2; D ambiguous. V was cut by 1 base and J by 10 bases, with 13 bases left in between. The CDR3 spans 13 residues. Germline V lookup: CDR1 SGHTA, CDR2 FQGNSA. The CDR3 region is CASSLERRSFYTF. CDR3 nucleotide sequence: TGTGCCAGCAGCTTAGAGCGCAGAAGTTTCTACACCTTC.

Regarding this clone: Other DNA variants within this sample encode the same CDR3. The CDR3 region is CASSLTTYEQYF. CDR3 DNA: TGTGCCAGCAGCTTAACAACCTACGAGCAGTACTTC. This chain links TRBV7-2 with TRBJ2-7; D call uncertain. Trimming removed 2 bases from V and 2 bases from J, with 4 bases in between. CDR3 size: 12 residues. In germline, CDR1 is SGHTA, CDR2 FQGNSA.

This clone appeared a few times. V and J are TRBV4-3 and TRBJ2-3; the match to TRBD1 covers 8 bases. J gave up 4 bases and V 9 bases, and 3 bases lay outside the gene matches. This CDR3 is 12 amino acids long. The germline V gene has CDR1 LGHNA and CDR2 YSLEER. For the CDR3, the DNA is TGCGCCAGAAGACAGGGGTCAGATACGCAGTATTTT. The encoded protein is CARRQGSDTQYF.

The rearrangement uses TRBV28 and TRBJ1-5, with 7 bases identical to TRBD1. Trimming at V came to 8 bases and at J to 6 bases, leaving 4 bases not matched to a gene. This CDR3 region has 12 residues. Germline CDR1 and CDR2: MDHEN and SYDVKM. For the CDR3, the DNA is TGTGCCAGCCGACAGGGAGGTCAGCCCCAGCATTTT. It encodes CASRQGGQPQHF.